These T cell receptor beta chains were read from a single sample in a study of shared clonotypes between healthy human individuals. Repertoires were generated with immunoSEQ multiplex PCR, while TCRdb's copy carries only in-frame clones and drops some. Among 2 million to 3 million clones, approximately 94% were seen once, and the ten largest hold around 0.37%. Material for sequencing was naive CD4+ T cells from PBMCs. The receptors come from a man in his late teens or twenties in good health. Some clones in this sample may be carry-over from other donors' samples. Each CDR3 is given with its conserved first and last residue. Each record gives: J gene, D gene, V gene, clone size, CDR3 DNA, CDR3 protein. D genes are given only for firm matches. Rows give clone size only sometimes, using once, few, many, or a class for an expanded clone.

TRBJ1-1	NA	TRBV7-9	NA	TGTGCCAGCAGCTTAGGGTGGTTCGGGGGAGGAAACACTGAAGCTTTCTTT	CASSLGWFGGGNTEAFF
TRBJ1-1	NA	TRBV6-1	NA	TGTGCCAGCATTACGGGCCCCTGGGACACTGAAGCTTTCTTT	CASITGPWDTEAFF
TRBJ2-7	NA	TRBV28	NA	TGTGCCACCACGACGGTCTACGAGCAGTACTTC	CATTTVYEQYF
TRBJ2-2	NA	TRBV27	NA	TGTGCCAGCAGTACGGATGCGAACACCGGGGAGCTGTTTTTT	CASSTDANTGELFF
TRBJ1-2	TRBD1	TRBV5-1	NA	TGCGCCAGCACTAATGAACAGGGGTATGGCTACACCTTC	CASTNEQGYGYTF
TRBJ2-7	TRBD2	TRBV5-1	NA	TGCGCCAGCAGCGCGGGGGCCTACGAGCAGTACTTC	CASSAGAYEQYF
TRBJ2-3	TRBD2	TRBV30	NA	TGTGCCTGGAGCACCGGGACTAGCGGATACACAGATACGCAGTATTTT	CAWSTGTSGYTDTQYF
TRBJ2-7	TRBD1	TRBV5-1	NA	TGCGCCAGCAGCGGACCTAACAGGGGGCCCTCCTACGAGCAGTACTTC	CASSGPNRGPSYEQYF
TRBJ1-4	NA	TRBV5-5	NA	TGTGCCAGCAGCTTGGTAGCTGAAAAACTGTTTTTT	CASSLVAEKLFF
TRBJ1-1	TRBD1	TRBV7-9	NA	TGTGCCAGCAGCTTACAGGGGGCCATAGTAACTGAAGCTTTCTTT	CASSLQGAIVTEAFF
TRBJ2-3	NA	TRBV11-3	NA	TGTGCCAGCAGCGCATCTAAAGATACGCAGTATTTT	CASSASKDTQYF
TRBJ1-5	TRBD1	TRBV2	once	TGTGCCAGCAGTGAAAGACAGGGCGATCAGCCCCAGCATTTT	CASSERQGDQPQHF
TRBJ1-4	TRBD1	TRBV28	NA	TGTGCCAGCAGTTTACCGACAGGGGGGAGTGAAAAACTGTTTTTT	CASSLPTGGSEKLFF
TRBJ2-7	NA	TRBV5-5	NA	TGTGCCAGCAGCTTGGTAGGAGTGTACGAGCAGTACTTC	CASSLVGVYEQYF
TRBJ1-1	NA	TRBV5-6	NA	TGTGCCAGCAGCCCGGGCCTTTCTTACGGGACTGAAGCTTTCTTT	CASSPGLSYGTEAFF
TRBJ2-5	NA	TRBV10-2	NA	TGCGCCAGCAGTGTCACGTACCAAGAGACCCAGTACTTC	CASSVTYQETQYF
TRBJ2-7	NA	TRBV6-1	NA	TGTGCCAGCCGCTTACAGAGAACTTCCTACGAGCAGTACTTC	CASRLQRTSYEQYF
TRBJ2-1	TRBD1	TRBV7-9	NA	TGTGCCAGCAGCTTAGCTCCCGGACAGGGGCCTTACAATGAGCAGTTCTTC	CASSLAPGQGPYNEQFF
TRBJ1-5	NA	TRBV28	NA	TGTGCCAGCAGTTTACCCACGGGGGCAGGCGTCAATCAGCCCCAGCATTTT	CASSLPTGAGVNQPQHF
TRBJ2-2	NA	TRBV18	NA	TGTGCCAGCTCACCGCGCGCGGGGGCCGTTGGGGAGCTGTTTTTT	CASSPRAGAVGELFF
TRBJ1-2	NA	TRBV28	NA	TGTGCCAGCAGTTTAGTGGGGTTGGGGGGCTACACCTTC	CASSLVGLGGYTF
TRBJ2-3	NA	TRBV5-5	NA	TGTGCCAGCAGCGTACAGGGCACAGATACGCAGTATTTT	CASSVQGTDTQYF
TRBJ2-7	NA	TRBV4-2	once	TGTGCCAGCAGTCTTTCAAACCCTGGCGGCATTGTCCACGAGCAGTACTTC	CASSLSNPGGIVHEQYF
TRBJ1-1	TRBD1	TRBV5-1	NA	TGCGCCAGCAGCCAGGACAGGGGGAGCGCTGAAGCTTTCTTT	CASSQDRGSAEAFF
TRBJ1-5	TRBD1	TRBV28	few	TGTGCCAGCAAGGTCGCCGGACAGGTCCTCAATCAGCCCCAGCATTTT	CASKVAGQVLNQPQHF
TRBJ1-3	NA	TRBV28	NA	TGTGCCAGCAGCCCGCCCCGGACTGATGGAAACACCATATATTTT	CASSPPRTDGNTIYF
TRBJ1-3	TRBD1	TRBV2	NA	TGTGCCAGCAGTGGGGTCAGGGGGCTTTTCGGAAACACCATATATTTT	CASSGVRGLFGNTIYF
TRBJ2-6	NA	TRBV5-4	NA	TGTGCCAGCGGAAGCAGGGGAGGTCCTGGGGCCAACGTCCTGACTTTC	CASGSRGGPGANVLTF
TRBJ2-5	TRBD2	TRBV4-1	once	TGCGCCAGCAGCCAATCTCCCCAGCGGGGAGAGACCCAGTACTTC	CASSQSPQRGETQYF
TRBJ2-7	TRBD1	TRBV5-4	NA	TGTGCCAGCAGCGCCCGGGACAGCCTCTACGAGCAGTACTTC	CASSARDSLYEQYF
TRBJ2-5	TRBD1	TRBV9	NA	TGTGCCAGCAGCGTAGCGGGACAGGGAGCGCAAGAGACCCAGTACTTC	CASSVAGQGAQETQYF
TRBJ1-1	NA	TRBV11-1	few	TGTGCCAGCTCCTGGGCCGAAGGGACTGAAGCTTTCTTT	CASSWAEGTEAFF
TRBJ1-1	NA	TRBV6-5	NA	TGTGCCAGCAGCCTACCGTTGAACACTGAAGCTTTCTTT	CASSLPLNTEAFF
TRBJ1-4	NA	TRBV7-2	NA	TGTGCCAGCACCTTGCCTAATGAAAAACTGTTTTTT	CASTLPNEKLFF
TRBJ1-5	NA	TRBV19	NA	TGTGCCAGTACGATCGACGGGACGCTGAATCAGCCCCAGCATTTT	CASTIDGTLNQPQHF